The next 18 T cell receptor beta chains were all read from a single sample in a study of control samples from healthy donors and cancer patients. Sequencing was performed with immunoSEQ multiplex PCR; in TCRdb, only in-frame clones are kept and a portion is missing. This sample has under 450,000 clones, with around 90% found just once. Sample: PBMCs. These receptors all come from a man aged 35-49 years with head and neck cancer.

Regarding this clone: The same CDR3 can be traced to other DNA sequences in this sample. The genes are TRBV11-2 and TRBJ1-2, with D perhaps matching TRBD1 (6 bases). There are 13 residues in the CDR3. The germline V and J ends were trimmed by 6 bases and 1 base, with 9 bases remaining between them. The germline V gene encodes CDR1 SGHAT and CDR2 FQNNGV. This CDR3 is CASSTQGNYGYTF. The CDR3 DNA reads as TGTGCCAGCAGTACACAGGGTAACTATGGCTACACCTTC.

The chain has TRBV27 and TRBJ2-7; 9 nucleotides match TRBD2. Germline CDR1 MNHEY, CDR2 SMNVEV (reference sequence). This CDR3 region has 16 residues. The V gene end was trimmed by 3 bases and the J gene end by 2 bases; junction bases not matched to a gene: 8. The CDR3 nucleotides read TGTGCCAGCAGTTTCGCCGGCGGGAGGGGTACCTACGAGCAGTACTTC. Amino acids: CASSFAGGRGTYEQYF.

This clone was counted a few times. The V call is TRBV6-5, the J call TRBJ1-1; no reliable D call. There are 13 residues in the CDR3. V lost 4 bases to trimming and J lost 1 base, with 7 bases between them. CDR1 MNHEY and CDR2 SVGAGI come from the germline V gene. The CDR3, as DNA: TGTGCCAGCAGTTCCCGGACGAACACTGAAGCTTTCTTT. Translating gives CASSSRTNTEAFF.

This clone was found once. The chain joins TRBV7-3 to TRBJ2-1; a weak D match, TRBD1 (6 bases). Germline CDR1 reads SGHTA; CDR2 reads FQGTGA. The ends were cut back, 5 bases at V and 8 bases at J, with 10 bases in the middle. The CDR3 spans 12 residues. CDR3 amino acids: CASSRGGDEQFF. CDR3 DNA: TGTGCCAGCAGCCGAGGGGGTGATGAGCAGTTCTTC. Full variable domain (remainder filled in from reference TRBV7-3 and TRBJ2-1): GAGVSQTPSNKVTEKGKYVELRCDPISGHTALYWYRQSLGQGPEFLIYFQGTGAADDSGLPNDRFFAVRPEGSVSTLKIQRTERGDSAVYLCASSRGGDEQFFGPGTRLTVL.

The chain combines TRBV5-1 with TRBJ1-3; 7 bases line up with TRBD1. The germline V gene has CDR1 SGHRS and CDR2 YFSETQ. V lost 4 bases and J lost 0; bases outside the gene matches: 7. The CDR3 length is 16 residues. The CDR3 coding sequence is TGCGCCAGCAGCCCCTCCGGGACAGACTCTGGAAACACCATATATTTT. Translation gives CASSPSGTDSGNTIYF.

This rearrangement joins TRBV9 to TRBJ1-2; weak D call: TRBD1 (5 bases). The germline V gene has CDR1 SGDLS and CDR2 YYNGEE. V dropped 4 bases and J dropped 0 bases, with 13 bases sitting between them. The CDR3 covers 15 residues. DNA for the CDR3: TGTGCCAGCAGCTTGGAAGGACAAGCTAACTATGGCTACACCTTC. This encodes CASSLEGQANYGYTF.

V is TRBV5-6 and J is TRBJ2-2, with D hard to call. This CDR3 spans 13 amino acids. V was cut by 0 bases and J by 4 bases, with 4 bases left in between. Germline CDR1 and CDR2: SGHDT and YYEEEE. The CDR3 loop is CASSLGPTGELFF. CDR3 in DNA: TGTGCCAGCAGCTTGGGTCCCACCGGGGAGCTGTTTTTT. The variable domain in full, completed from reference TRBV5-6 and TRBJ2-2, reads DAGVTQSPTHLIKTRGQQVTLRCSPKSGHDTVSWYQQALGQGPQFIFQYYEEEERQRGNFPDRFSGHQFPNYSSELNVNALLLGDSALYLCASSLGPTGELFFGEGSRLTVL.

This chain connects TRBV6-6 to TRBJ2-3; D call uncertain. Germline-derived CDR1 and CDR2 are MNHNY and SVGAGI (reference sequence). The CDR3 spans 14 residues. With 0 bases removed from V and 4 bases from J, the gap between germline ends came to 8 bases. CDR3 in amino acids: CASSYSAEADTQYF. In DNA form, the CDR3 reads TGTGCCAGCAGTTACTCGGCGGAAGCAGATACGCAGTATTTT.

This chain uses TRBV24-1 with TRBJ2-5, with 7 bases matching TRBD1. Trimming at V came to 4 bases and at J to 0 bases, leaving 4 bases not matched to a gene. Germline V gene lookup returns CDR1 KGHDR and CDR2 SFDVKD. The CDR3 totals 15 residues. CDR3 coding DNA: TGTGCCACCAGTGAGTCAGGGGGTGACCAAGAGACCCAGTACTTC. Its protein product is CATSESGGDQETQYF.

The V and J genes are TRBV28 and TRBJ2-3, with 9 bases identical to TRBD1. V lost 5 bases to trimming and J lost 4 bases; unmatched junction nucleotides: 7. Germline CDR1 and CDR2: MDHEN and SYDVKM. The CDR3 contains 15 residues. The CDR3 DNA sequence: TGTGCCAGCAGTCGGGGACAGGGTTCTTCAGATACGCAGTATTTT. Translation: CASSRGQGSSDTQYF.

CDR3 sequence reads: CTSSPTCRNQPQHF. The CDR3 DNA sequence: TGCACCAGCAGCCCAACGTGCAGGAATCAGCCCCAGCATTTT. This chain joins TRBV1 and TRBJ1-5; the table's D call, TRBD1, has no DNA check behind it. TRBV1 has pseudogene status. The CDR3 length is 14 residues.

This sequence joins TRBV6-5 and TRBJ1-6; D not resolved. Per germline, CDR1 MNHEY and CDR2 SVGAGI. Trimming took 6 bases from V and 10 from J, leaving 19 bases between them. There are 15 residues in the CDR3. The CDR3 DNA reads TGTGCCAGCAGCAACCCGCGACAAGGGCAGTCACCCCTCCACTTT. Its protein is CASSNPRQGQSPLHF.

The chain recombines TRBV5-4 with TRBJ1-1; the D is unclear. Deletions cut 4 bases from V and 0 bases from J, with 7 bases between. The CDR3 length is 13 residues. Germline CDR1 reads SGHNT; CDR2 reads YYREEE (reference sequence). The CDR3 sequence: CASSPGVNTEAFF. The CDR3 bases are TGTGCCAGCAGCCCCGGGGTGAACACTGAAGCTTTCTTT.

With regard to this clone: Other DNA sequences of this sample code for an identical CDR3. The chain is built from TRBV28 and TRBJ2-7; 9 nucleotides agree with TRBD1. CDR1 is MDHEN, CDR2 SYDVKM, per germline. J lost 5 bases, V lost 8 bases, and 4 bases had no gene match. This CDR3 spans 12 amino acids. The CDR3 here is CASRTGVHEQYF. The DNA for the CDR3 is TGTGCCAGCCGGACAGGGGTCCACGAGCAGTACTTC.

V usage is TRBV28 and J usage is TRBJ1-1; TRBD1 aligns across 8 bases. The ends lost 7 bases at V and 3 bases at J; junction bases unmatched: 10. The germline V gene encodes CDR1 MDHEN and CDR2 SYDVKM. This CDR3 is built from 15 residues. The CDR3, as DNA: TGTGCCAGCAATCTATTACAGGGGGGCGACACTGAAGCTTTCTTT. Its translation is CASNLLQGGDTEAFF.

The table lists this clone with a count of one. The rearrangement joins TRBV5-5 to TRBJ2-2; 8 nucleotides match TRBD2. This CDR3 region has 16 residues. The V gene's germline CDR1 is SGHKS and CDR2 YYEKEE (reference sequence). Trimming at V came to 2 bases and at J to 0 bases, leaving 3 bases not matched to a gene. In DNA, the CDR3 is TGTGCCAGCAGCTTACAGGGACTAGCGAACACCGGGGAGCTGTTTTTT. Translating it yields CASSLQGLANTGELFF. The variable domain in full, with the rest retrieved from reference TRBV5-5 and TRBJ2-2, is DAGVTQSPTHLIKTRGQQVTLRCSPISGHKSVSWYQQVLGQGPQFIFQYYEKEERGRGNFPDRFSARQFPNYSSELNVNALLLGDSALYLCASSLQGLANTGELFFGEGSRLTVL.

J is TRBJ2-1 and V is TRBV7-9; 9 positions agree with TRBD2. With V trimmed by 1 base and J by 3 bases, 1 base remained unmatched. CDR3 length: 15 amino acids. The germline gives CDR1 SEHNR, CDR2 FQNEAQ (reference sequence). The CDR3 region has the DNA TGTGCCAGCAGCTTAGGCGGGGGGGACTACAATGAGCAGTTCTTC. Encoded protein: CASSLGGGDYNEQFF. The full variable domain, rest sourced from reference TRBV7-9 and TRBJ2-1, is DTGVSQNPRHKITKRGQNVTFRCDPISEHNRLYWYRQTLGQGPEFLTYFQNEAQLEKSRLLSDRFSAERPKGSFSTLEIQRTEQGDSAMYLCASSLGGGDYNEQFFGPGTRLTVL.

The CDR3 sequence: CASRAPGLSTDTQYF. The CDR3 DNA reads TGTGCCAGCAGGGCCCCTGGCCTTAGCACAGATACGCAGTATTTT. The rearrangement uses TRBV2 and TRBJ2-3; D is uncertain. This CDR3 has 15 residues. The V end was cut by 6 bases, the J end by 0 bases, with 13 bases between. Germline CDR1 and CDR2: SNHLY and FYNNEI. The whole variable domain, remainder taken from reference TRBV2 and TRBJ2-3, is EPEVTQTPSHQVTQMGQEVILRCVPISNHLYFYWYRQILGQKVEFLVSFYNNEISEKSEIFDDQFSVERPDGSNFTLKIRSTKLEDSAMYFCASRAPGLSTDTQYFGPGTRLTVL.